The 18 T cell receptor beta chains reported below all come from one sample, sequenced in a study of T-cell memory formation after mild COVID-19. TCRdb fed the 5' RACE reads into MiXCR, producing one record per CDR3 protein. The sample contains fewer than 140,000 distinct CDR3 sequences, 15% to 20% of which appear only once. The sequenced material came from PBMCs or a T cell subset sorted from them (not recorded which). These TCRs come from an adult woman who had mild COVID-19 (a few samples of this study predate the infection). Cell type and time point are not known.

The V gene is TRBV7-2, the J gene TRBJ2-1; D is unresolved. The germline CDR1 and CDR2 sequences are SGHTA and FQGNSA. The V and J ends lost 3 bases and 2 bases respectively, with 5 bases between them. The CDR3 has 13 residues. CDR3 sequence: CASSFLAYNEQFF. CDR3 nucleotides: TGTGCCAGCAGCTTTCTAGCCTACAATGAGCAGTTCTTC.

This clonotype occurred a few times. The rearrangement links TRBV4-1 to TRBJ2-7; the D is unclear. Germline V lookup: CDR1 MGHRA, CDR2 YSYEKL. The CDR3 loop spans 16 amino acids. V was shortened by 0 bases and J by 1 base, with 13 bases between the two germline ends. CDR3 DNA: TGCGCCAGCAGCCAAGAATCCGCAGTTGGATCCTACGAGCAGTACTTC. It codes for CASSQESAVGSYEQYF.

The V and J genes are TRBV9 and TRBJ2-5; D may be TRBD2 (6 bases). The CDR3 consists of 14 residues. The V end was cut by 4 bases, the J end by 1 base, with 11 bases between. CDR1 is SGDLS and CDR2 is YYNGEE in the germline V gene. This chain's CDR3 is CASSMAGTQETQYF. The CDR3 bases are TGTGCCAGCAGCATGGCGGGGACCCAAGAGACCCAGTACTTC.

There are many counts of this clonotype. The J gene is TRBJ2-5, the V gene TRBV5-1; D not resolved. The germline gives CDR1 SGHRS, CDR2 YFSETQ. The CDR3 extends over 13 amino acids. Trimming took 4 bases from V and 1 from J, leaving 8 bases between them. CDR3 DNA: TGCGCCAGCAGCCCGGGTCTCCAAGAGACCCAGTACTTC. Residues: CASSPGLQETQYF.

This clonotype was seen a few times. This chain uses TRBV7-9 with TRBJ2-2, with no clear D. This CDR3 has 14 residues. Trimming stripped 0 bases from V and 7 bases from J, with 9 bases between. CDR1 and CDR2 (germline): SEHNR, FQNEAQ (reference sequence). The CDR3 here is CASSLALMGGELFF. In nucleotides, the CDR3 is TGTGCCAGCAGCTTAGCGCTGATGGGCGGGGAGCTGTTTTTT.

CDR3 DNA: TGTGCCAGCAGCTGGACTAGCGGGAGAATTGATGAGCAGTTCTTC. Protein product: CASSWTSGRIDEQFF. The chain joins TRBV12-3 or TRBV12-4 to TRBJ2-1; TRBD2 matches 13 bases. The CDR3 loop spans 15 amino acids. V shed 6 bases, J shed 8 bases, and the junction held 7 bases outside the gene matches.

This clonotype was found a few times. This chain connects TRBV4-3 to TRBJ1-6; D remains unclear. Per germline, CDR1 LGHNA and CDR2 YSLEER. The germline V and J ends were trimmed by 0 bases and 9 bases, with 12 bases remaining between them. The CDR3 runs 15 residues. CDR3 sequence reads: CASSQEYNGRSPLHF. The CDR3 nucleotides read TGCGCCAGCAGCCAAGAGTACAACGGCCGTTCACCCCTCCACTTT.

The sample holds a few counts of this clonotype. This chain joins TRBV7-9 and TRBJ1-1; D call uncertain. The CDR3 is 13 amino acids. Germline V lookup: CDR1 SEHNR, CDR2 FQNEAQ (reference sequence). V shed 9 bases and J shed 4 bases, with 15 bases lying between them. DNA of the CDR3: TGTGCCAGTTCGGATGGGGTGGTCACTGAAGCTTTCTTT. Protein sequence: CASSDGVVTEAFF. Together with reference TRBV7-9 and TRBJ1-1, the CDR3 gives the full variable domain: DTGVSQNPRHKITKRGQNVTFRCDPISEHNRLYWYRQTLGQGPEFLTYFQNEAQLEKSRLLSDRFSAERPKGSFSTLEIQRTEQGDSAMYLCASSDGVVTEAFFGQGTRLTVV.

This clonotype showed up just a few times. The rearrangement joins TRBV4-3 to TRBJ1-2; 8 nucleotides line up with TRBD1. CDR3 length: 15 amino acids. The germline V gene encodes CDR1 LGHNA and CDR2 YSLEER. Trimming cost V 3 bases and J 6 bases; bases outside gene matches: 9. The CDR3 loop reads CASSHTDRGPNGYTF. CDR3 DNA: TGCGCCAGCAGCCACACAGACAGGGGACCTAATGGCTACACCTTC.

The V gene is TRBV5-5, the J gene TRBJ2-5; 8 positions agree with TRBD2. Germline lookup yields CDR1 SGHKS and CDR2 YYEKEE (reference sequence). V lost 8 bases to trimming and J lost 2 bases; unmatched junction nucleotides: 8. CDR3 size: 14 residues. In DNA form, the CDR3 reads TGTGCCAGGGAGCGGGGGACCTCACAAGAGACCCAGTACTTC. This translates into CARERGTSQETQYF.

There are a few counts of this clonotype. The rearrangement joins TRBV4-1 to TRBJ2-7; D perhaps matches TRBD2 (5 bases). The CDR3 is 16 amino acids. Germline lookup yields CDR1 MGHRA and CDR2 YSYEKL. The ends were cut back, 4 bases at V and 0 bases at J, with 16 bases in the middle. In DNA form, the CDR3 reads TGCGCCAGCAGCCTTCGGGGTTTGCCCACCTCCTACGAGCAGTACTTC. It yields the protein CASSLRGLPTSYEQYF.

This clonotype was seen a handful of times. The V call is TRBV2, the J call TRBJ2-6; no definite D call. CDR1 and CDR2 from the germline V gene are SNHLY and FYNNEI. This CDR3 comprises 14 residues. V gave up 1 base and J gave up 0 bases, with 1 base separating them. In DNA, the CDR3 is TGTGCCAGCAGTGAAGTCTCTGGGGCCAACGTCCTGACTTTC. It encodes CASSEVSGANVLTF.

This chain uses TRBV4-1 with TRBJ2-7, with D possibly TRBD1 on 6 matching bases. The CDR3 has 14 residues. Deletions cut 2 bases from V and 3 bases from J, with 11 bases between. The germline gives CDR1 MGHRA, CDR2 YSYEKL. CDR3 coding DNA: TGCGCCAGCAGCCAAACCAAGGGGGACTACGAGCAGTACTTC. Translating it yields CASSQTKGDYEQYF.

A few counts support this clonotype. This rearrangement joins TRBV9 to TRBJ1-4, with D hard to call. Germline V gene data show CDR1 as SGDLS and CDR2 as YYNGEE. CDR3 size: 15 residues. Trimming pared 3 bases from V and 0 bases from J, leaving 9 bases between. Here the CDR3 DNA reads TGTGCCAGCAGCGCCTCTGGGGCAACTAATGAAAAACTGTTTTTT. Encoded protein: CASSASGATNEKLFF.

This clonotype was seen a handful of times. The chain carries TRBV4-1 and TRBJ2-7, with 11 nucleotides matching TRBD2. Looked up from germline, CDR1 is MGHRA and CDR2 is YSYEKL. This CDR3 spans 15 amino acids. The V segment lost 5 bases and the J segment 2 bases; nucleotides outside the gene matches: 5. Written as DNA, the CDR3 is TGCGCCAGCAGCGGTGGGACTAGCGGCACCTACGAGCAGTACTTC. Translating gives CASSGGTSGTYEQYF.

This clonotype was counted a few times. The chain recombines TRBV4-1 with TRBJ1-3, with D perhaps TRBD1 (5 bases). CDR3 length equals 15 residues. Germline values: CDR1 MGHRA, CDR2 YSYEKL. V was cut by 0 bases and J by 2 bases, with 8 bases left in between. CDR3 protein: CASSQDGGAGNTIYF. The CDR3, as DNA: TGCGCCAGCAGCCAAGATGGGGGGGCTGGAAACACCATATATTTT.

In its sample, this clonotype was seen many times. This chain joins TRBV7-2 and TRBJ1-1, with D possibly being TRBD1 (6 bases). Germline CDR1 and CDR2: SGHTA and FQGNSA. The CDR3 runs to 13 residues. V was pared by 5 bases and J by 7 bases, with 14 bases between. CDR3 DNA: TGTGCCAGCAGCGCAACGACAGGCGGTGAAGCTTTCTTT. This translates into CASSATTGGEAFF.

This clonotype has only a few counts. The V gene is TRBV4-1, the J gene TRBJ2-7, with D unresolved. Germline CDR1 MGHRA, CDR2 YSYEKL. Trimming pared 0 bases from V and 2 bases from J, leaving 5 bases between. The CDR3 runs 13 residues. CDR3 loop: CASSQESTYEQYF. CDR3 sequence (DNA): TGCGCCAGCAGCCAAGAATCCACCTACGAGCAGTACTTC.